This TCR beta chain was captured in a study of cytomegalovirus exposure and HLA in healthy donors. Study-wide results and caveats: According to the study, some 160 TCR beta chains were cytomegalovirus-associated. Later work showed greater clonal expansion in HLA-associated TCR beta chains than in equally common others. CMV serostatus was the only recorded immune exposure for donors. The authors later linked a missense DCLRE1C variant to TCR beta V- and J-gene trimming.

The table lists this clone with a few counts. What it recognizes is unknown. This CDR3 comprises 17 residues. V lost 0 bases to trimming and J lost 5 bases; unmatched junction nucleotides: 10. Germline assignment: CDR1 MGHRA and CDR2 YSYEKL. The study ran its PCR with 60 Vbeta and 13 Jbeta primers. Here immunoSEQ multiplex PCR was the method, and the copy in TCRdb shows in-frame clones only, minus some. The table lists 120,000 to 150,000 clones, roughly 9.4% of them singletons, with 1.5% to 2% in the top ten. Input material: PBMCs. The chain recombines TRBV4-1 with TRBJ1-5; 7 bases line up with TRBD1. This TCR was sampled from a male donor in good health and CMV-seronegative. CDR3 bases: TGCGCCAGCAGCCAAGAGGGAGGAGGGGGCGCCGATCAGCCCCAGCATTTT. Translated: CASSQEGGGGADQPQHF.